The TCR beta chain described here comes from a study of T cell repertoires in cytomegalovirus infection. Study details: In public TCR beta signatures, there were indications of both CMV infection and matching HLA type.

As regards this clonotype: The antigen is not known.

TCRdb re-analysed the reads in MiXCR, keeping a single row per CDR3 protein. Here the sample spans hundreds of thousands of distinct CDR3 sequences, 35% to 40% being singletons. Study outcomes and limitations: Using cumulative public TCR beta family frequency, the authors identified those who carried CMV together with the relevant HLA. The study found HLA-C-restricted CMV-specific TCR beta clonotypes dominating the ex vivo response.

The CDR3 covers 17 residues. Trimming pared 6 bases from V and 5 bases from J, leaving 20 bases between. The germline V gene has CDR1 MDHEN and CDR2 SYDVKM. The chain joins TRBV28 to TRBJ1-6, with D tentatively TRBD1 (6 bases). The TCR originated in a human donor in good health (CMV status not recorded). Some clones in this sample may be carry-over from other donors' samples. Sample: PBMCs. CDR3 nucleotides: TGTGCCAGCAGCGGGGACACCTCTTGGGGCAATAATTCACCCCTCCACTTT. Encoded protein: CASSGDTSWGNNSPLHF.